This is a list of T cell receptor beta chains from one sample in a study of blood T cells in healthy people across ages. Using its own MiXCR run on the 5' RACE reads, TCRdb lists one record per CDR3 protein. This sample yields some 710,000 distinct CDR3 sequences, of which about 20% are seen a single time; around 22% belongs to the top ten. Sequencing was performed on blood. The origin of the receptors is a man aged 65 to 79 in good health. CDR3s leave out the opening cysteine and the closing phenylalanine or tryptophan. Each record gives: V gene, J gene, CDR3 protein.

V: TRBV20-1
J: TRBJ2-4
CDR3: SARLSKNIQY

V: TRBV12-3/TRBV12-4
J: TRBJ1-3
CDR3: ASSFGALAYTIY

V: TRBV20-1
J: TRBJ2-5
CDR3: SARGELAGDGTQY

V: TRBV7-9
J: TRBJ1-2
CDR3: ASSRGTGDGYT

V: TRBV6-1
J: TRBJ2-7
CDR3: ASSGDRSSYEQY

V: TRBV12-3/TRBV12-4
J: TRBJ2-5
CDR3: ASKTSRGWETQY

V: TRBV30
J: TRBJ2-3
CDR3: AWSEGVGVDTQY

V: TRBV4-2
J: TRBJ1-4
CDR3: ASSQDPAGGGTNEKLF

V: TRBV6-6
J: TRBJ2-3
CDR3: ASTTGIAGRWDTQY

V: TRBV7-6
J: TRBJ2-3
CDR3: ASSHLGLAGQTDTQY

V: TRBV11-2
J: TRBJ2-6
CDR3: ASSWVISGANVLT

V: TRBV30
J: TRBJ2-2
CDR3: AWREVTFRGELF

V: TRBV12-3/TRBV12-4
J: TRBJ1-6
CDR3: ASRTLQSPLH

V: TRBV7-3
J: -
CDR3: ASSPLAATYNEQF

V: TRBV7-2
J: TRBJ2-5
CDR3: ASSLWDTQETQY

V: TRBV14
J: TRBJ1-3
CDR3: ASSQDEKVGVDTIY

V: TRBV7-6
J: TRBJ2-3
CDR3: AVGVDTDTQY

V: TRBV20-1
J: TRBJ2-1
CDR3: SARDFTGGYNEQF

V: TRBV5-4
J: TRBJ2-3
CDR3: ASSSGGRRTDTQY

V: TRBV10-3
J: TRBJ2-1
CDR3: AISAAGTSAEQF

V: TRBV5-1
J: TRBJ1-2
CDR3: ASSLAGQDNYGYT

V: TRBV18
J: TRBJ2-5
CDR3: ASSPRIGETQY

V: TRBV7-9
J: TRBJ2-3
CDR3: ASSLVGTLGTDTQY

V: TRBV5-1
J: -
CDR3: ASSLSTGLYEQY

V: TRBV10-3
J: TRBJ1-2
CDR3: AISESVGRILGYT

V: TRBV27
J: TRBJ2-1
CDR3: ANSHFAFSYNEQF

V: TRBV20-1
J: TRBJ2-5
CDR3: SARDAGGKETQY

V: TRBV18
J: TRBJ2-3
CDR3: ATSPRGTDTQY

V: TRBV5-5
J: TRBJ1-2
CDR3: ASRQDANYGYT

V: TRBV20-1
J: -
CDR3: SARDPRGGNYEQF

V: TRBV24-1
J: TRBJ2-3
CDR3: ATSDAGTPSTDTQY

V: TRBV20-1
J: TRBJ1-4
CDR3: SASFGQGTEKLF

V: TRBV20-1
J: TRBJ2-3
CDR3: SARRGEGTDTQY

V: TRBV12-3/TRBV12-4
J: TRBJ1-2
CDR3: ASSLAQRWAQGT

V: TRBV6-5
J: TRBJ1-1
CDR3: ASSRGERNTGAF

V: TRBV20-1
J: TRBJ1-5
CDR3: GASRGQGTNQPQH

V: TRBV2
J: -
CDR3: ASSGGGQTRADGQF

V: TRBV7-2
J: TRBJ2-2
CDR3: ASKLGLGPGELF

V: TRBV19
J: TRBJ1-1
CDR3: ASSIGRLDTEAF

V: TRBV7-2
J: TRBJ1-1
CDR3: ASKRTLNTEAF

V: TRBV4-2
J: -
CDR3: ASSQAGGLADYEQY

V: TRBV20-1
J: TRBJ2-7
CDR3: SASWGASYEQY

V: TRBV5-8
J: TRBJ1-4
CDR3: ASSPGTGPATNEKLF

V: TRBV30
J: TRBJ2-1
CDR3: AWTPSSYNEQF

V: TRBV5-4
J: -
CDR3: ASSLPLPTGIYEQY

V: TRBV12-3/TRBV12-4
J: TRBJ1-1
CDR3: ASSYRLLNTEAF

V: TRBV20-1
J: TRBJ1-4
CDR3: SVQGVTNEKLF

V: TRBV2
J: TRBJ1-2
CDR3: ASSEVGRGGHT

V: TRBV7-2
J: TRBJ2-4
CDR3: ASSLSGRTKNIQY

V: TRBV28
J: TRBJ1-6
CDR3: ASSLQAGLPWGSSPLH

V: TRBV18
J: TRBJ1-2
CDR3: ASSIQGNSPYGYT

V: TRBV5-1
J: TRBJ2-3
CDR3: ASSLDRPRADTQY

V: TRBV10-3
J: TRBJ1-2
CDR3: AIRTSGNGYT